Presented here are 27 T cell receptor beta chains from one specimen sequenced in a study of cytomegalovirus exposure and HLA in healthy donors. PCR involved 60 Vbeta and 13 Jbeta primers. Assay: immunoSEQ multiplex PCR; the TCRdb copy retains only in-frame clones and omits some. The sample lists about 200,000 clones, 79% occurring once. Sequencing was performed on PBMCs. The source is a girl aged 10-17 years in good health and CMV-seropositive.

The V call is TRBV7-8, the J call TRBJ2-3; TRBD2 aligns across 10 bases. This CDR3 region has 15 residues. Trimming removed 4 bases from V and 5 bases from J; junction bases left unmatched: 6. CDR1 SGHVS and CDR2 FQNEAQ come from the germline V gene. CDR3: CASSSGTSVRDTQYF. The CDR3 DNA is TGTGCCAGCAGCTCCGGGACTAGCGTGCGAGATACGCAGTATTTT.

The chain uses TRBV7-9 and TRBJ2-3, with 7 bases that match TRBD2. J lost 2 bases, V lost 6 bases, and 5 bases had no gene match. CDR3 size: 14 residues. Germline loops: CDR1 SEHNR, CDR2 FQNEAQ (reference sequence). The CDR3 loop is CASSIRGDTDTQYF. The CDR3 DNA follows: TGTGCCAGCAGTATACGGGGGGACACAGATACGCAGTATTTT.

In its sample, this clone was seen a few times. V gene TRBV25-1 combines with J gene TRBJ1-2; TRBD1 agrees at 8 bases. The CDR3 runs to 15 residues. The V gene end was trimmed by 1 base and the J gene end by 6 bases; junction bases not matched to a gene: 7. Germline-derived CDR1 and CDR2 are MGHDK and SYGVNS. The CDR3 nucleotides are TGTGCCAGCAGTGAATTGGGAACGACAGGGGATGGCTACACCTTC. Its translation is CASSELGTTGDGYTF.

This chain joins TRBV7-2 and TRBJ1-2; D is possibly TRBD1 (5 bases). The CDR3 covers 15 residues. The germline V gene has CDR1 SGHTA and CDR2 FQGNSA. V lost 4 bases and J lost 8, with 20 bases in between. CDR3 coding DNA: TGTGCCAGCAGCTCCCCAGGGAAGCTTGTACGGGGCTACACCTTC. Translating gives CASSSPGKLVRGYTF.

The chain recombines TRBV19 with TRBJ1-2; TRBD1 aligns across 7 bases. J gave up 6 bases and V 8 bases, and 12 bases lay outside the gene matches. Germline V gene sequence: CDR1 LNHDA, CDR2 SQIVND (reference sequence). This CDR3 contains 14 residues. The CDR3 reads CASSTSGQLHGYTF. The CDR3 DNA reads TGTGCCAGTTCAACCTCGGGACAGTTACATGGCTACACCTTC.

The chain recombines TRBV15 with TRBJ1-1; D might be TRBD1 (5 bases). The CDR3 contains 11 residues. Deletions cut 3 bases from V and 9 bases from J, with 8 bases between. Germline V gene data show CDR1 as LNHNV and CDR2 as YYDKDF (reference sequence). The DNA of the CDR3 is TGTGCCACCAGCAGCGACAGCAAAGCTTTCTTT. Its translation: CATSSDSKAFF.

The chain has TRBV27 and TRBJ1-1; 7 bases agree with TRBD1. The CDR3 consists of 19 residues. After removal of 11 bases from V and 3 bases from J, the junction contained 27 bases not matched to a gene. Germline-derived CDR1 and CDR2 are MNHEY and SMNVEV (reference sequence). In DNA, the CDR3 is TGTGCCGGCTTCGCCGACAGGGAAGGTTACGCCTTATGGGACACTGAAGCTTTCTTT. Translated, it gives CAGFADREGYALWDTEAFF.

The rearrangement uses TRBV6-4 and TRBJ2-5; 11 positions match TRBD2. The CDR3 covers 16 residues. CDR1 and CDR2 from the germline V gene are MRHNA and SNTAGT. V was clipped by 5 bases and J by 5 bases; unmatched bases: 10. The DNA of the CDR3 is TGTGCCAGCAGTAAACTAGCGGGGGCCCCCCGGGAGACCCAGTACTTC. This translates into CASSKLAGAPRETQYF.

The chain carries TRBV21-1 and TRBJ1-6; TRBD1, the table's D call, was not compared with the DNA. TRBV21-1 is a pseudogene locus. CDR3 length: 18 amino acids. The CDR3: CASSKALGGRADNSPLHF. The CDR3 coding sequence is TGTGCCAGCAGCAAAGCGCTAGGGGGCAGGGCGGATAATTCACCCCTCCACTTT.

V usage is TRBV30 and J usage is TRBJ1-4; possibly TRBD1 for D (6 bases). The V end lost 2 bases, the J end lost 9 bases, and 19 bases lay between the germline ends. Looked up from germline, CDR1 is GTSNPN and CDR2 is SVGIG (reference sequence). The CDR3 length is 15 residues. CDR3 in DNA: TGTGCCTGGAGTTGGTGGGGGCGCATCAGGAAAAAACTGTTTTTT. Translating gives CAWSWWGRIRKKLFF.

This chain uses TRBV5-1 with TRBJ2-7, with D possibly matching TRBD1 (6 bases). The V end was cut by 0 bases, the J end by 7 bases, with 14 bases between. The CDR3 extends over 14 amino acids. Germline V gives CDR1 SGHRS, CDR2 YFSETQ. This CDR3 reads CASSLEAGVWEQYF. CDR3 bases: TGCGCCAGCAGCTTGGAGGCAGGGGTGTGGGAGCAGTACTTC. The full variable domain, rest sourced from reference TRBV5-1 and TRBJ2-7, is KAGVTQTPRYLIKTRGQQVTLSCSPISGHRSVSWYQQTPGQGLQFLFEYFSETQRNKGNFPGRFSGRQFSNSRSEMNVSTLELGDSALYLCASSLEAGVWEQYFGPGTRLTVT.

The chain combines TRBV5-5 with TRBJ1-3, with 8 bases identical to TRBD1. The V gene's germline CDR1 is SGHKS and CDR2 YYEKEE (reference sequence). This CDR3 has 14 residues. With V trimmed by 2 bases and J by 3 bases, 1 base remained unmatched. This chain's CDR3 is CASSFDRGGNTIYF. In nucleotides, the CDR3 is TGTGCCAGCAGCTTCGACAGGGGTGGAAACACCATATATTTT.

This chain connects TRBV27 to TRBJ2-7; 9 bases align to TRBD1. The CDR3 totals 15 residues. J gave up 3 bases and V 6 bases, and 9 bases lay outside the gene matches. CDR1 MNHEY and CDR2 SMNVEV come from the germline V gene (reference sequence). This chain's CDR3 is CASSRDRVGRYEQYF. The CDR3 DNA follows: TGTGCCAGCAGCCGGGACAGGGTAGGTCGCTACGAGCAGTACTTC.

V gene TRBV19 combines with J gene TRBJ1-3, with D perhaps matching TRBD1 (5 bases). Looked up from germline, CDR1 is LNHDA and CDR2 is SQIVND (reference sequence). Trimming stripped 11 bases from V and 0 bases from J, with 20 bases between. The CDR3 consists of 16 residues. The CDR3 sequence: CASLGRGFSSGNTIYF. CDR3 DNA: TGTGCCTCCCTAGGGCGGGGGTTTTCCTCTGGAAACACCATATATTTT.

The chain has TRBV11-2 and TRBJ2-7; 9 positions match TRBD2. The CDR3 runs 16 residues. Germline trimming cut 5 bases from V and 2 bases from J; bases unmatched to any gene: 10. CDR1 and CDR2 from the germline V gene are SGHAT and FQNNGV. Here the CDR3 reads CASSNLPSGVTYEQYF. Here the CDR3 DNA reads TGTGCCAGCAGCAACCTCCCTAGCGGGGTCACCTACGAGCAGTACTTC.

V is TRBV6-5 and J is TRBJ1-2, with D perhaps matching TRBD1 (6 bases). Germline V gene data show CDR1 as MNHEY and CDR2 as SVGAGI. Trimming shortened V by 5 bases and J by 10 bases, and 14 bases separated the two germline ends. The CDR3 runs to 12 residues. The CDR3 reads CASSPTGLDYTF. In DNA, the CDR3 is TGTGCCAGCAGTCCGACAGGACTCGACTACACCTTC.

This chain uses TRBV29-1 with TRBJ1-1; the D gene is possibly TRBD1 (5 bases). V lost 4 bases and J 0 bases, leaving 12 bases between the germline ends. The CDR3 is 14 amino acids. Germline CDR1 SQVTM, CDR2 ANQGSEA. This chain's CDR3 is CSVGGGAMNTEAFF. CDR3 nucleotide sequence: TGCAGCGTTGGGGGGGGAGCAATGAACACTGAAGCTTTCTTT.

The rearrangement uses TRBV25-1 and TRBJ1-1; D perhaps matches TRBD1 (6 bases). V lost 3 bases, J lost 7 bases, and 24 bases lay in between. CDR1 and CDR2 (germline): MGHDK, SYGVNS. This CDR3 spans 17 amino acids. The CDR3 DNA sequence: TGTGCCAGCAGTGATCAGACAGGCCCGGGGCCAAACGGTGAAGCTTTCTTT. Amino acids: CASSDQTGPGPNGEAFF.

This chain uses TRBV11-2 with TRBJ2-5; 12 bases map to TRBD2. Germline trimming cut 3 bases from V and 7 bases from J; bases unmatched to any gene: 3. Germline-derived CDR1 and CDR2 are SGHAT and FQNNGV. This CDR3 comprises 14 residues. Here the CDR3 reads CASSFTTSGGTQYF. CDR3 DNA sequence: TGTGCCAGCAGCTTCACGACTAGCGGGGGGACCCAGTACTTC. Full variable domain (missing parts from reference TRBV11-2 and TRBJ2-5): EAGVAQSPRYKIIEKRQSVAFWCNPISGHATLYWYQQILGQGPKLLIQFQNNGVVDDSQLPKDRFSAERLKGVDSTLKIQPAKLEDSAVYLCASSFTTSGGTQYFGPGTRLLVL.

This clone was counted between two and nine times. The chain has TRBV10-3 and TRBJ2-7, with TRBD1 matching 9 bases. Trimming took 6 bases from V and 3 from J; bases not matched to a gene: 9. Germline lookup yields CDR1 ENHRY and CDR2 SYGVKD. The CDR3 contains 15 residues. CDR3 bases: TGTGCCATCAGGGAAACAGGGGGCCTCGGCTACGAGCAGTACTTC. Translated, it gives CAIRETGGLGYEQYF.

This clone has only a few counts. The chain has TRBV11-3 and TRBJ2-7, with TRBD2 identical over 9 bases. The CDR3 runs to 16 residues. V was clipped by 2 bases and J by 0 bases; unmatched bases: 5. CDR1 and CDR2 (germline): SGHNT, YENEEA. CDR3 sequence: CASSLRLAASSYEQYF. As DNA, the CDR3 is TGTGCCAGCAGCTTAAGACTAGCGGCTAGCTCCTACGAGCAGTACTTC.

The rearrangement joins TRBV4-3 to TRBJ1-2; D is uncertain. Trimming left V 0 bases short and J 3 bases short, with 11 bases between. The germline V gene encodes CDR1 LGHNA and CDR2 YSLEER. The CDR3 runs 15 residues. CDR3 residues: CASSQDRVGYYGYTF. In nucleotides, the CDR3 is TGCGCCAGCAGCCAAGATCGGGTTGGATACTATGGCTACACCTTC.

The chain links TRBV11-3 to TRBJ1-6, with 8 bases matching TRBD1. Germline-derived CDR1 and CDR2 are SGHNT and YENEEA. The J segment lost 5 bases and the V segment lost 3 bases, leaving 3 bases of the junction unmatched. This CDR3 has 15 residues. The CDR3 DNA is TGTGCCAGCAGCTTGGTGACAGGGGATAATTCACCCCTCCACTTT. This translates into CASSLVTGDNSPLHF. Looking up the rest from reference TRBV11-3 and TRBJ1-6 gives the full variable domain: EAGVVQSPRYKIIEKKQPVAFWCNPISGHNTLYWYLQNLGQGPELLIRYENEEAVDDSQLPKDRFSAERLKGVDSTLKIQPAELGDSAVYLCASSLVTGDNSPLHFGNGTRLTVT.

This chain links TRBV7-2 with TRBJ2-1; 7 bases are a match to TRBD2. The germline CDR1 and CDR2 sequences are SGHTA and FQGNSA. The CDR3 contains 16 residues. V trimming: 5 bases; J trimming: 2 bases; junction bases outside the gene matches: 9. The chain's CDR3 is CASSPRASGTYNEQFF. In DNA form, the CDR3 reads TGTGCCAGCAGCCCTCGGGCTAGCGGAACCTACAATGAGCAGTTCTTC.

The chain carries TRBV7-2 and TRBJ2-7, with TRBD1 matching 8 bases. Unmatched junction bases numbered 6, after V lost 1 base and J lost 4 bases. CDR3 length: 15 residues. From germline, CDR1 is SGHTA and CDR2 FQGNSA. CDR3 in amino acids: CASSLVGTGGYEQYF. The CDR3 bases are TGTGCCAGCAGCTTAGTGGGTACAGGGGGATACGAGCAGTACTTC. The whole variable domain, remainder taken from reference TRBV7-2 and TRBJ2-7, is GAGVSQSPSNKVTEKGKDVELRCDPISGHTALYWYRQSLGQGLEFLIYFQGNSAPDKSGLPSDRFSAERTGGSVSTLTIQRTQQEDSAVYLCASSLVGTGGYEQYFGPGTRLTVT.

Details on this clone: Other nucleotide sequences in the sample specify the same CDR3. The chain has TRBV7-2 and TRBJ1-2, with D perhaps matching TRBD1 (5 bases). Trimming removed 1 base at V and 1 base at J, with 7 bases between. CDR1 is SGHTA, CDR2 FQGNSA, per germline. The CDR3 length is 14 residues. The CDR3 bases are TGTGCCAGCAGCTTAGGGGGGGGTAACTATGGCTACACCTTC. It is translated as CASSLGGGNYGYTF.

This chain links TRBV7-6 with TRBJ2-2; D is perhaps TRBD2 (8 bases). V was trimmed by 4 bases and J by 4 bases, leaving 16 bases between them. Germline loops: CDR1 SGHVS, CDR2 FNYEAQ. This CDR3 is 16 amino acids long. The CDR3 spells CASSYGGAGGTGELFF. The CDR3 DNA reads as TGTGCCAGCAGCTACGGGGGGGCAGGGGGCACCGGGGAGCTGTTTTTT.